This TCR beta chain was captured in a study of TIL therapy for anti-PD-1-resistant metastatic lung cancer. As for the study in general: Patients had a median age of 54 years (range 38-75). Study-level results: Treatment-naive, never-smoker and oncogene-addicted patients were overrepresented in this highly selected cohort. TIL cultures after expansion showed higher clonality and lower diversity than baseline tumor (median approximately 6% vs 31%).

The libraries were made with immunoSEQ v3. Libraries were prepared by immunoSEQ multiplex PCR; TCRdb keeps only in-frame clonotypes and omits some of them. The sample lists about 6,300 clones, 66% occurring once. A word on this clone: Its cognate antigen is unknown.

This CDR3 contains 16 residues. Germline assignment: CDR1 SGHRS and CDR2 YFSETQ. With V trimmed by 6 bases and J by 0 bases, 5 bases remained unmatched. Regarding time point: pre-treatment sample, taken before nivolumab and TIL therapy. Pleural nodules or supraclavicular lymph nodes made up most of the excised metastases sampled. Stage 4 NSCLC adults joined between late 2017 and January 2020. This chain connects TRBV5-1 to TRBJ2-1; the match to TRBD2 covers 11 bases. The clonotype was recovered from a person between 25 and 80 years old with non-small cell lung cancer. The sequencing used tumor tissue, collected at baseline. The chain's CDR3 is CASTASGGSSYNEQFF. The CDR3 DNA is TGCGCCAGCACCGCTAGCGGGGGGAGCTCCTACAATGAGCAGTTCTTC.